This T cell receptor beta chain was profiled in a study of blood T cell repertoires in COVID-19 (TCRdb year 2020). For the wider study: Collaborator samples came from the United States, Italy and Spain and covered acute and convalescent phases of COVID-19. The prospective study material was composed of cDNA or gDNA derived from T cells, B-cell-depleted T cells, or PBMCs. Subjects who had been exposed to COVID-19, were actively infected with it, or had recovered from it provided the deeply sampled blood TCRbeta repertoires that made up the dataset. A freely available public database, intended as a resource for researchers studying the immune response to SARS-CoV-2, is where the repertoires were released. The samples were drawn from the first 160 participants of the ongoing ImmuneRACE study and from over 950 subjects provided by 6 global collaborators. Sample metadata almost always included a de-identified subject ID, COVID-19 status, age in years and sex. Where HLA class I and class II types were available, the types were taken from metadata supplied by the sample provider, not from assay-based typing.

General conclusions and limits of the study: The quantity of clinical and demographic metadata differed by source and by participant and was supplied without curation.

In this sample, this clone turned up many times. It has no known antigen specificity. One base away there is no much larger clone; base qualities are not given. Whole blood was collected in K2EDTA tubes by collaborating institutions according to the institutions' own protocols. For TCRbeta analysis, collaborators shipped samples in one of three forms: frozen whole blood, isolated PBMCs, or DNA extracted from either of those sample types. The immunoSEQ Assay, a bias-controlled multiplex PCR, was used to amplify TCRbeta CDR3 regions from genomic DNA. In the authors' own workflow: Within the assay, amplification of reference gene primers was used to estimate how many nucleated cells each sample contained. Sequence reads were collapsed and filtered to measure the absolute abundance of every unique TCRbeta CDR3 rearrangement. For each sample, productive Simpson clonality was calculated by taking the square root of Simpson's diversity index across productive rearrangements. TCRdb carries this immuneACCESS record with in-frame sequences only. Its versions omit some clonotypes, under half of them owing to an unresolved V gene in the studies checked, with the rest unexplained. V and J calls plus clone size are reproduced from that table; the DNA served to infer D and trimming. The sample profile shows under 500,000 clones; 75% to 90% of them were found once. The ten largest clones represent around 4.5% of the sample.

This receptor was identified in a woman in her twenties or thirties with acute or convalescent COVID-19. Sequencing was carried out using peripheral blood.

The CDR3 sequence is CASSSSGALGNQPQHF. The nucleotides are TGTGCCAGCAGCTCATCAGGGGCGCTAGGGAATCAGCCCCAGCATTTT. The rearrangement joined TRBV7-8 to TRBJ1-5; possibly the D gene is TRBD1, per 6 matching bases. From cysteine to phenylalanine, the CDR3 is 16 amino acids long. Only the CDR3 DNA stays, 48 bases, in frame from base 1. V was cut back by 4 bases and J by 4 bases, leaving a gap of 17 bases between them. CDR1 and CDR2 are drawn from the germline V gene: SGHVS, FQNEAQ.